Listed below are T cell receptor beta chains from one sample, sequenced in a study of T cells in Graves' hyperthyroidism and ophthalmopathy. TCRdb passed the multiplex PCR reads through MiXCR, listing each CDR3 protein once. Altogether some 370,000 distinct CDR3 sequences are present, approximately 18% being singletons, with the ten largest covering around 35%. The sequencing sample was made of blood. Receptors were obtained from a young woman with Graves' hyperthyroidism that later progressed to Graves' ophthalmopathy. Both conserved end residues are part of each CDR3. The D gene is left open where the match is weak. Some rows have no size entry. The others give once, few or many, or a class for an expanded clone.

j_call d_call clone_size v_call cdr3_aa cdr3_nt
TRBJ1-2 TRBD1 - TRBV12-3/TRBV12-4 CASSLVRWDRPPYGYTF TGTGCCAGCAGTTTAGTACGCTGGGACAGGCCACCCTATGGCTACACCTTT
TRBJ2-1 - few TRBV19 CASSMGYRGIRYEQFF TGTGCCAGTAGTATGGGGTATCGAGGGATTAGGTATGAGCAGTTCTTC
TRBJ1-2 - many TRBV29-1 CSVGQGGHGYTF TGCAGCGTTGGGCAGGGAGGCCATGGCTACACCTTC
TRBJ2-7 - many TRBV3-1 CASSPWTSLQGEQYF TGTGCCAGCAGCCCCTGGACTTCCCTCCAGGGCGAGCAGTACTTC
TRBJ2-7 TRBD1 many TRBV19 CASSIPSFRGTGTMEQYF TGTGCCAGTAGTATCCCTTCCTTCCGGGGGACAGGGACAATGGAGCAGTACTTC
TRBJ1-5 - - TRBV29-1 CSVGPGRNQPQHF TGCAGCGTTGGGCCGGGACGCAATCAGCCCCAGCATTTT
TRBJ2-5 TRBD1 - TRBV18 CASSPPRDSRTQYF TGTGCCAGCTCACCACCGAGGGACAGCCGGACCCAGTACTTC
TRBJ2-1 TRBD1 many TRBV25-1 CASSMGGDRGIDEQFF TGTGCCAGCAGCATGGGGGGGGACAGGGGCATCGATGAGCAGTTCTTC
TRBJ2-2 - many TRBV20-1 CSAPWGVNTGELFF TGCAGTGCCCCGTGGGGGGTTAACACCGGGGAGCTGTTTTTT
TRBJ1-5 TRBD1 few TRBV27 CASKKGQVGQPQHF TGTGCCAGCAAGAAGGGACAGGTTGGTCAGCCCCAGCATTTT
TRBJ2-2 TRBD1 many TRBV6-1 CASNIGTANTGELFF TGTGCCAGCAACATAGGGACAGCGAACACCGGGGAGCTGTTTTTT
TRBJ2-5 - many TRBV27 CASSFFSARETQYF TGTGCCAGCAGTTTCTTCTCGGCCAGGGAGACCCAGTACTTC
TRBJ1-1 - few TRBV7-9 CASSTRGPDFMNTEAFF TGTGCCAGCAGCACCAGGGGACCCGATTTTATGAACACTGAAGCTTTCTTT
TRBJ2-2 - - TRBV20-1 CSAATGTNTGELFF TGCAGTGCTGCGACAGGGACTAACACCGGGGAGCTGTTTTTT
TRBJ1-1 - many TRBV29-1 CSVEGLQGSIEAFF TGCAGCGTTGAAGGTTTACAGGGATCGATTGAAGCTTTCTTT
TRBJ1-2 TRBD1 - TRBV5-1 CASSLGDRVFPNYGYTF TGCGCCAGCAGCTTGGGGGACAGGGTGTTCCCAAACTATGGCTACACCTTC
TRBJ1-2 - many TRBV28 CAIPRGEGANYGYTF TGTGCTATTCCGCGCGGGGAGGGAGCTAACTATGGCTACACCTTC
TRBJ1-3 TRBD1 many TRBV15 CATSRAPPGGTGNTIYF TGTGCCACCAGCAGAGCTCCGCCAGGGGGGACGGGAAACACCATATATTTT
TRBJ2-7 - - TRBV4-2 CASSQGGISYEQYF TGTGCCAGCAGCCAAGGGGGGATCTCCTACGAGCAGTACTTC
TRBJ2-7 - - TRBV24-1 CATSDLKDQSREQYF TGTGCCACCAGTGACTTAAAAGACCAGTCCCGCGAGCAGTACTTC
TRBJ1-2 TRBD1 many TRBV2 CASIRAPGQASLGGYTF TGTGCCAGCATTCGAGCCCCGGGACAGGCCTCCCTGGGTGGCTACACCTTC
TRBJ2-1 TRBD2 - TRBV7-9 CASSPLLGRDPAGSNNEQFF TGTGCCAGCAGCCCCCTCCTTGGTCGCGACCCAGCGGGGTCTAACAATGAGCAGTTCTTC
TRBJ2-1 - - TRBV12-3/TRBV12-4 CASHTGTGGGSQFF TGTGCCAGCCACACAGGGACGGGCGGGGGTTCACAGTTCTTC
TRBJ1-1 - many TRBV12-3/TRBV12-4 CASSFSGRLNTEAFF TGTGCCAGCAGTTTCAGTGGCCGATTGAACACTGAAGCTTTCTTT
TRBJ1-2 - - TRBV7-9 CASSFDTDYTNYGYTF TGTGCCAGCAGCTTTGATACAGACTACACCAACTATGGCTACACCTTC
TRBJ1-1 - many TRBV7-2 CASSLDTLNTEAFF TGTGCCAGCAGCTTAGACACTTTGAACACTGAAGCTTTCTTT
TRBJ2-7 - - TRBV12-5 CASGLPEQYF TGTGCTAGTGGTTTGCCCGAGCAGTACTTC
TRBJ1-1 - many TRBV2 CASSPLYGTEAFF TGTGCCAGCAGTCCCCTCTACGGCACTGAAGCTTTCTTT
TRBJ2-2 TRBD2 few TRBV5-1 CASSLYAPLAGADTGELFF TGCGCCAGCAGCTTGTATGCCCCGCTAGCGGGGGCCGACACCGGGGAGCTGTTTTTT
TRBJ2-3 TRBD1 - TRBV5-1 CASSSRTGGWRYAVF TGCGCCAGCAGCTCCCGGACAGGGGGGTGGAGATACGCAGTATTT
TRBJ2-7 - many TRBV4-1 CASSLRDNSFEQYF TGCGCCAGCAGCCTCCGGGACAATAGCTTCGAGCAGTACTTC
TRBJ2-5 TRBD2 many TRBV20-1 CSAGKRGVQETQYF TGCAGTGCTGGAAAGCGGGGAGTGCAAGAGACCCAGTACTTC
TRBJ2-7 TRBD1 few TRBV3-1 CASSQAQGATEQYF TGTGCCAGCAGCCAAGCCCAGGGGGCCACCGAGCAGTACTTC
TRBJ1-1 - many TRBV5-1 CASSLVGLAGGTEAFF TGCGCCAGCAGCTTGGTGGGGTTGGCCGGGGGCACTGAAGCTTTCTTT
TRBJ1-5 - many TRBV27 CASSLMGEGQPQHF TGTGCCAGCAGTTTGATGGGGGAGGGTCAGCCCCAGCATTTT
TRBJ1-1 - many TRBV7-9 CASSYPRDLAFF TGTGCCAGCAGCTACCCCAGGGATTTAGCTTTCTTT
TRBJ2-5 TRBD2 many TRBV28 CATLPRTSGRVPQETQYF TGTGCCACCTTACCGAGGACTAGCGGGAGGGTCCCTCAAGAGACCCAGTACTTC
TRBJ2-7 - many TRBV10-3 CAISEPGVDVYEQYF TGTGCCATCAGTGAACCAGGGGTTGATGTGTACGAGCAGTACTTC